This T cell receptor beta chain was documented in a study of blood T cell repertoires in COVID-19. Trimming cost V 4 bases and J 0 bases, with 11 bases left between them. The CDR3 has 15 residues. CDR1 is SGHRS and CDR2 is YFSETQ in the germline V gene. As originally analysed: Estimation of nucleated cell counts was performed using reference gene primer amplification. Only in-frame clones appear in the TCRdb table, and some are missing; sequencing was by immunoSEQ multiplex PCR. V and J calls and clone size are those listed in that table; D and trimming were worked out from the DNA. The data contain 330,000 or so clones, about nine tenths of them singletons. The Seattle patients joined while their infection was active and were tracked longitudinally afterward.

Sequencing input: peripheral blood. V is TRBV5-1 and J is TRBJ1-3; D unresolved. The source of this sequence is a man younger than 40 with COVID-19, enrolled during active disease. CDR3 residues: CASSPLVSSGNTIYF. The CDR3, as DNA: TGCGCCAGCAGCCCCCTGGTGAGCTCTGGAAACACCATATATTTT.